Listed here are 2 T cell receptor beta chains from one sample, sequenced in a study of blood T cell repertoires in COVID-19. Repertoires were generated with immunoSEQ multiplex PCR, while TCRdb's copy carries only in-frame clones and drops some. There are 30,000 to 40,000 clones in the sample; roughly 82% occur only once, and 40% to 50% lies in the top ten. The source material was peripheral blood. The receptors derive from an elderly man with active or convalescent COVID-19.

The chain recombines TRBV12-3 or TRBV12-4 with TRBJ1-1; 10 nucleotides match TRBD1. With 5 bases clipped from V and 3 bases from J, the junction kept 0 bases outside the gene matches. The CDR3 contains 13 residues. Here the CDR3 DNA reads TGTGCCAGCAGTGGACAGGGGGACACTGAAGCTTTCTTT. Residues: CASSGQGDTEAFF.

This clone was counted only a few times. V gene TRBV5-1 combines with J gene TRBJ2-5, with D tentatively TRBD2 (6 bases). Per the germline V gene, CDR1 is SGHRS and CDR2 is YFSETQ. This CDR3 is 16 amino acids long. The V end lost 1 base, the J end lost 2 bases, and 15 bases lay between the germline ends. CDR3 amino acids: CASSLFGGLGQETQYF. The CDR3, as DNA: TGCGCCAGCAGCTTGTTTGGAGGGCTGGGACAAGAGACCCAGTACTTC.